This T cell receptor beta chain emerged from a study of identical twins. Ten or more counts support this clonotype. Antigen specificity is unknown. General study points: Zero-insertion results could be subject to partial confounding by invariant MAIT and iNKT cells. Insertions were fewer in abundant cord blood beta clonotypes, whereas memory repertoires showed none of this pattern.

The CDR3 consists of 14 residues. The germline V gene has CDR1 MNHNS and CDR2 SASEGT. Trimming removed 0 bases at V and 5 bases at J, with 8 bases between. One entry per CDR3 protein results from TCRdb running MiXCR on the 5' RACE reads. The sample carries hundreds of thousands of distinct CDR3 sequences, around an eighth recorded once. This chain connects TRBV6-1 to TRBJ2-1; the D is unclear. Sequencing was carried out using memory (CD45RO+) T cells sorted from blood. The TCR originated in a young woman in good health. The CDR3 here is CASSEAWRNNEQFF. The DNA of the CDR3 is TGTGCCAGCAGTGAAGCTTGGCGGAACAATGAGCAGTTCTTC.